The TCR beta chain under discussion was sequenced for a study of blood T cell repertoires in COVID-19. At the level of the study: Samples taken during acute and convalescent COVID-19 were collected in the United States, Italy and Spain. Nucleic acid was either cDNA or gDNA, and it came from T cells, B-cell-depleted T cells, or PBMCs.

Trimming removed 4 bases at V and 5 bases at J, with 12 bases between. The CDR3 extends over 13 amino acids. The germline gives CDR1 KGHSH, CDR2 LQKENI. Per the original methods: Scientists estimated how many nucleated cells there were by amplifying reference gene primers. Sequencing used immunoSEQ multiplex PCR; TCRdb keeps in-frame clones, though not all of them. V and J calls and clone size come straight from that table; D and trimming were deduced from the DNA. The data show 110,000 or so clones, about 88% seen once. The receptor comes from a woman in her 70s who had recovered from COVID-19. The chain has TRBV18 and TRBJ2-7; TRBD2 is a possible D gene (5 bases). Sequencing was carried out using peripheral blood. CDR3 in DNA: TGTGCCAGCTCACTCGGGGTTGGCGACGAGCAGTACTTC. Residues: CASSLGVGDEQYF. The full variable domain, rest sourced from reference TRBV18 and TRBJ2-7, is NAGVMQNPRHLVRRRGQEARLRCSPMKGHSHVYWYRQLPEEGLKFMVYLQKENIIDESGMPKERFSAEFPKEGPSILRIQQVVRGDSAAYFCASSLGVGDEQYFGPGTRLTVT.